This T cell receptor beta chain was retrieved from a study of T cells in Graves' hyperthyroidism and ophthalmopathy. TCR beta CDR3 region amplification was performed from RNA transcripts. The TCR CDR3 was amplified in a first-round RT-PCR using the HTBI primer set. TCRdb analysed the multiplex PCR reads with MiXCR anew, one entry per CDR3 protein. The sample includes around 300,000 distinct CDR3 sequences, 13% of them seen just once. Hyperthyroidism in the patients, aged 18 to 65, was newly diagnosed and under 2 months in duration. Uncontrolled infection, other autoimmune disease, pregnancy and lactation each barred patients from inclusion. The diagnoses drew upon clinical symptoms, serum thyroxine and TRAb, thyroid ultrasound and orbital computed tomography. Many counts were recorded for this clonotype. Germline CDR1 and CDR2: MNHNS and SASEGT. V dropped 0 bases and J dropped 9; count of bases not matched to a gene: 8. The CDR3 covers 16 residues.

This chain links TRBV6-1 with TRBJ2-1, with 10 bases fitting TRBD2. Sequenced: blood. The sequence came from a woman aged 30 to 39 with Graves' hyperthyroidism that later progressed to Graves' ophthalmopathy. This chain's CDR3 is CASSEAWASGSFEQFF. The CDR3 region has the DNA TGTGCCAGCAGTGAAGCTTGGGCTAGCGGGAGTTTTGAGCAGTTCTTC.